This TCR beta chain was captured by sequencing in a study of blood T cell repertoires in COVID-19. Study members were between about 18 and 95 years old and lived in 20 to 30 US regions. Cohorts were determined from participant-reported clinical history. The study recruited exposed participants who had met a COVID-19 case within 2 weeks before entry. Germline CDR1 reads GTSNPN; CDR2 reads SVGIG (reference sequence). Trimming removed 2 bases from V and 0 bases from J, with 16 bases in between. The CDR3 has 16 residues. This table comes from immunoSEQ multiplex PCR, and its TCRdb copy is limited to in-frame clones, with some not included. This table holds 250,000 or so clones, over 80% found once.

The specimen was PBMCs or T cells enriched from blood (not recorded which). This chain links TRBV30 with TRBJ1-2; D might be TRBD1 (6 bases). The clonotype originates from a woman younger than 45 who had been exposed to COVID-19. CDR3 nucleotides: TGTGCCTGGAGTACCCCCCGGACAGCCCCTAACTATGGCTACACCTTC. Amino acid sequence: CAWSTPRTAPNYGYTF.